Listed below are T cell receptor beta chains from one sample, sequenced in a study of beta chain features in type 1 diabetes. Clones were sequenced by immunoSEQ multiplex PCR, and TCRdb holds only the in-frame ones, with some missing. The data show about 450,000 clones, roughly 10% seen once. Sequenced input: naive CD4+ T cells from blood. These receptor sequences come from a woman aged 18-30 years in good health. CDR3s include the opening cysteine and the closing phenylalanine or tryptophan. The order of the fields is V gene, J gene, CDR3 protein.

TRBV7-9	TRBJ1-4	CASSSGSTGATNEKLFF
TRBV18	TRBJ1-2	CASSPVVSEGGYTF
TRBV7-2	TRBJ2-7	CASSPPGLAAYEQYF
TRBV7-2	TRBJ2-3	CASSYYSGGSTDTQYF
TRBV5-4	TRBJ1-1	CASSLMTGASGTEAFF
TRBV7-2	TRBJ2-5	CASSSYRETQYF
TRBV2	TRBJ1-4	CASILLGQTNEKLFF
TRBV19	TRBJ1-2	CASSTNRGPGYTF
TRBV5-4	TRBJ1-2	CASSPQGAPGYTF
TRBV28	TRBJ2-3	CASSFRQGTDTQYF
TRBV29-1	TRBJ1-1	CSVRVAGEAFF
TRBV11-3	TRBJ2-3	CASSLGTRGSTDTQYF
TRBV7-9	TRBJ2-7	CASSGGALRRSEQYF
TRBV10-3	TRBJ1-1	CAIRSAGQRNTEAFF
TRBV7-2	TRBJ2-7	CASSLRPIYEQYF
TRBV30	TRBJ2-1	CAWTLDPLNEQFF
TRBV15	TRBJ2-3	CATSRDSGSGADTQYF
TRBV29-1	TRBJ1-4	CSVVSRTADEKLFF
TRBV5-6	TRBJ1-2	CASSREQGRYYGYTF
TRBV18	TRBJ2-2	CASSPPGLAGELFF
TRBV5-4	TRBJ1-6	CASSFIGASSPLHF
TRBV2	TRBJ2-2	CASTMTATTGELFF
TRBV13	TRBJ2-5	CASSIRVQETQYF
TRBV30	TRBJ2-3	CAWEDGTSGRADTQYF
TRBV5-1	TRBJ2-3	CASSLLGSPDTQYF